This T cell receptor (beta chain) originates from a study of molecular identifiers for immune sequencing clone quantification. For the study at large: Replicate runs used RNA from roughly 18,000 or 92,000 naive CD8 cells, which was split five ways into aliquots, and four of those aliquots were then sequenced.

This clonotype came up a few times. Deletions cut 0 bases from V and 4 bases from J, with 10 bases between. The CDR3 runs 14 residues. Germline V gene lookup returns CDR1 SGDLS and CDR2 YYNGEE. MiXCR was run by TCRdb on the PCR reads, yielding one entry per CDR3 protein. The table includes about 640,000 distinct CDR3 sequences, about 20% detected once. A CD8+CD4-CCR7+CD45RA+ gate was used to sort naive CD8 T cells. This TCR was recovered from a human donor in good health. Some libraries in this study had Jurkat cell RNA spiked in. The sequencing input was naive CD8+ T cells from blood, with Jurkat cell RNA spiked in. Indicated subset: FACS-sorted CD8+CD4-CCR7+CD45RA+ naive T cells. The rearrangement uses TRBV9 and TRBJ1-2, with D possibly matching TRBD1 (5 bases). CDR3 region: CASSVEFGGYGYTF. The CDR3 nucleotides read TGTGCCAGCAGCGTAGAGTTTGGGGGCTATGGCTACACCTTC.